Detailed here is one T cell receptor (beta chain). Its antigen is undetermined. The sample is drawn from a study of beta chain features in type 1 diabetes. The investigators reverse transcribed all of the isolated RNA, so they sequenced expressed TCRB transcripts. This table comes from immunoSEQ multiplex PCR, and its TCRdb copy is limited to in-frame clones, with some not included. This sample yields about 28,000 clones, of which about 61% are seen a single time; around 2.5% belongs to the top ten. V was clipped by 3 bases and J by 7 bases; unmatched bases: 5. The germline CDR1 and CDR2 sequences are SGHTA and FQGNSA. The CDR3 extends over 14 amino acids. Points from the study as a whole: Patients' naive, central memory and Treg TCRB repertoires seemed closer to one another than those of healthy donors. Type 1 diabetes patients had VDJ junctions that carried fewer insertions and more deletions. All four CD4+ subsets of Type 1 diabetes patients contained TCRB CDR3s that were moderately but significantly shorter.

The J gene is TRBJ2-3, the V gene TRBV7-2, with TRBD2 matching 9 bases. This sequence originates from a woman aged 25-40 years with type 1 diabetes. Sequences were obtained from Tregs from blood. The CDR3: CASSFWTSENTQYF. CDR3 in DNA: TGTGCCAGCAGCTTCTGGACTAGCGAAAATACGCAGTATTTT.